The rows below give T cell receptor beta chains drawn from one sample of a study of T cell responses to AZD1222 COVID-19 vaccine. The protocol was immunoSEQ multiplex PCR, while the TCRdb copy is restricted to in-frame clones and leaves out a portion. The data show around 70,000 clones, roughly 89% seen once. Source: peripheral blood, taken on day 0 of AZD1222 vaccination. These receptor sequences come from an adult in good health. The CDR3 runs from the conserved cysteine through the conserved F or W. A D gene is named only where the DNA matches it firmly. Clone size is not always given. Where it is, it says once, few, many or a class for expanded clones.

NA	TRBV7-9	TRBJ2-6	NA	15	CASSFEGSGANVLTF	TGTGCCAGCAGCTTCGAGGGTTCGGGGGCCAACGTCCTGACTTTC
NA	TRBV7-8	TRBJ2-3	NA	15	CASSSVGPPLNTQYF	TGTGCCAGCAGCAGCGTAGGGCCGCCTTTGAATACGCAGTATTTT
NA	TRBV29-1	TRBJ2-2	NA	15	CSVERRAAGTGELFF	TGCAGCGTTGAAAGGCGGGCGGCGGGCACCGGGGAGCTGTTTTTT
few	TRBV4-1	TRBJ1-6	NA	14	CASSQTGINSPLHF	TGCGCCAGCAGCCAAACAGGGATTAATTCACCCCTCCACTTT
NA	TRBV15	TRBJ2-3	NA	15	CATSRDPLSTDTQYF	TGTGCCACCAGCAGAGATCCTTTGTCCACAGATACGCAGTATTTT
NA	TRBV28	TRBJ1-5	NA	14	CASNQGGNNQPQHF	TGTGCCAGCAACCAGGGAGGCAATAATCAGCCCCAGCATTTT
once	TRBV11-1	TRBJ1-1	NA	14	CASSLHRGYAEAFF	TGTGCCAGCAGCTTACACAGAGGATACGCTGAAGCTTTCTTT
NA	TRBV6-6	TRBJ1-4	TRBD1	14	CASRDRDPDEKLFF	TGTGCCAGCAGGGACAGGGATCCGGATGAAAAACTGTTTTTT
NA	TRBV7-3	TRBJ2-3	NA	14	CASSQQGSTDTQYF	TGTGCCAGCAGCCAACAGGGAAGCACAGATACGCAGTATTTT
NA	TRBV9	TRBJ2-5	NA	15	CASSSRTARGETQYF	TGTGCCAGCAGCTCCCGGACGGCGAGAGGGGAGACCCAGTACTTC
few	TRBV6-5	TRBJ1-5	NA	13	CASREGGSQPQHF	TGTGCCAGCAGAGAGGGTGGTAGTCAGCCCCAGCATTTT
NA	TRBV10-3	TRBJ2-3	TRBD1	14	CAISGQGAGDTQYF	TGTGCCATCAGTGGACAGGGGGCGGGAGATACGCAGTATTTT
NA	TRBV9	TRBJ1-3	NA	16	CASSQRIQGSGNTIYF	TGTGCCAGCAGCCAAAGGATTCAGGGGTCTGGAAACACCATATATTTT
NA	TRBV2	TRBJ1-6	NA	15	CASSVRQHNNSPLHF	TGTGCCAGCAGTGTCAGACAGCACAATAATTCACCCCTCCACTTT
NA	TRBV27	TRBJ2-1	NA	15	CASSLSRKGGNEQFF	TGTGCCAGCAGTTTGAGTCGGAAAGGCGGTAATGAGCAGTTCTTC
once	TRBV24-1	TRBJ1-6	NA	13	CATSAKLNSPLHF	TGTGCCACCAGTGCTAAGCTTAATTCACCCCTCCACTTT
NA	TRBV5-5	TRBJ1-2	NA	16	CASSLVGAGANYGYTF	TGTGCCAGCAGCTTGGTAGGAGCGGGCGCTAACTATGGCTACACCTTC
NA	TRBV7-2	TRBJ1-1	NA	13	CASSPTMNTEAFF	TGTGCCAGCAGCCCCACCATGAACACTGAAGCTTTCTTT
NA	TRBV10-3	TRBJ1-2	NA	15	CAISAPAGESYGYTF	TGTGCCATCAGTGCTCCCGCTGGGGAAAGCTATGGCTACACCTTC
NA	TRBV12-3/TRBV12-4	TRBJ2-5	NA	13	CASSLGREETQYF	TGTGCCAGCAGTTTAGGTAGGGAAGAGACCCAGTACTTC
NA	TRBV7-3	TRBJ2-5	NA	15	CASSLKGWGGETQYF	TGTGCCAGCAGCTTAAAGGGCTGGGGTGGCGAGACCCAGTACTTC
NA	TRBV12-3/TRBV12-4	TRBJ2-1	NA	12	CASSSEGNEQFF	TGTGCCAGCAGTTCCGAGGGAAATGAGCAGTTCTTC
NA	TRBV7-9	TRBJ2-7	TRBD1	14	CASSLPRDSYEQYF	TGTGCCAGCAGCCTACCCCGGGACAGCTACGAGCAGTACTTC
NA	TRBV14	TRBJ2-1	NA	14	CASSESPGPREQFF	TGTGCCAGCAGCGAGAGTCCGGGACCCCGTGAGCAGTTCTTC
NA	TRBV4-3	TRBJ1-1	NA	14	CASSQWPNNTEAFF	TGCGCCAGCAGCCAATGGCCCAACAACACTGAAGCTTTCTTT
NA	TRBV7-9	TRBJ2-7	NA	12	CASSPTDYEQYF	TGTGCCAGCAGTCCGACAGACTACGAGCAGTACTTC
NA	TRBV24-1	TRBJ2-7	NA	13	CATRDTSGGEQYF	TGTGCCACCAGGGACACGTCTGGGGGCGAGCAGTACTTC
few	TRBV6-1	TRBJ2-1	TRBD2	15	CASSESSGIPNEQFF	TGTGCCAGCAGTGAATCTAGCGGGATTCCCAATGAGCAGTTCTTC
NA	TRBV30	TRBJ1-4	TRBD1	13	CAWNRGFNEKLFF	TGTGCCTGGAACAGGGGTTTTAACGAAAAACTGTTTTTT
NA	TRBV30	TRBJ2-7	TRBD2	15	CALGGVVPLKYEQYF	TGTGCCTTGGGGGGGGTGGTCCCGCTCAAATACGAGCAGTACTTC
NA	TRBV2	TRBJ1-1	NA	12	CASRVSGTEAFF	TGTGCCAGCAGGGTCTCAGGTACTGAAGCTTTCTTT
NA	TRBV19	TRBJ2-2	NA	15	CASSSLRLGTGELFF	TGTGCCAGTAGTTCCCTCCGGTTGGGAACCGGGGAGCTGTTTTTT
NA	TRBV4-1	TRBJ1-1	NA	15	CASSQDRAANTEAFF	TGCGCCAGCAGCCAAGATCGGGCAGCGAACACTGAAGCTTTCTTT
NA	TRBV7-8	TRBJ2-1	TRBD2	15	CASSQPSGGSREQFF	TGTGCCAGCAGCCAACCTAGCGGGGGTTCACGTGAGCAGTTCTTC
NA	TRBV11-2	TRBJ1-5	TRBD1	13	CASSLGTDQPQHF	TGTGCCAGCAGTCTTGGGACAGATCAGCCCCAGCATTTT
NA	TRBV18	TRBJ1-2	NA	15	CASSPVAEYNYGYTF	TGTGCCAGCTCACCAGTCGCAGAGTATAACTATGGCTACACCTTC
NA	TRBV9	TRBJ2-7	TRBD2	15	CASSASGRAWDEQYF	TGTGCCAGCAGCGCCAGCGGGAGGGCCTGGGACGAGCAGTACTTC
NA	TRBV5-8	TRBJ1-1	TRBD1	17	CASSFDRTGGPNTEAFF	TGTGCCAGCAGCTTCGATAGGACAGGGGGCCCGAACACTGAAGCTTTCTTT